The present T cell receptor (beta chain) was sequenced within a study of T-cell reconstitution after alpha-beta-depleted transplantation in children. Preparation of the TCRbeta library was carried out with unique molecular identifiers. Using its own MiXCR run on the PCR reads, TCRdb lists one record per CDR3 protein. The repertoire has 580,000 or so distinct CDR3 sequences, 20% to 25% of them found once; the top ten carry roughly an eighth. Germline CDR1 SGHTA, CDR2 FQGTGA. The CDR3 is 13 residues long, ends included. As regards this clonotype: The antigen remains unidentified. Being one base from a much bigger clone, this may be a read error. Because the CDR3 is missing its conserved closing phenylalanine or tryptophan, this is likely a read error. No DNA is shown, since the ends of the CDR3 on it are uncertain; the CDR3 is the one TCRdb lists.

Broader study findings: Several hundred expanded graft clones reportedly supplied alpha-beta T cells about two months after transplant. The main origin of T-cell counts and diversity one year after transplant was newly produced T cells. Some patients owed their high day-60 TCRbeta diversity to surviving recipient T cells and thymic progenitors.

The sequences come from PBMCs, mostly from graft donor cells, collected 360 days after TCRalphabeta/CD19-depleted stem cell transplant. The rearrangement uses TRBV7-3 and TRBJ1-2; the table's D call TRBD1 went unverified against the DNA. This clonotype originated in a boy in the first two years of life who had a stem cell transplant for acute myeloid leukemia, so the T cells may come from the graft donor. CDR3 in amino acids: CASSLTWTGSFRC.